The text below deals with one TCR beta chain. Its antigen is as yet unknown. This entry is derived from a study of vaccination and CD4 T cells after COVID-19. Study-wide results and caveats: Median SARS-CoV-2-reactive clonotype numbers rose nonsignificantly, about 20 to 38.

The Oncomine TCR Beta short-read assay sequenced DNA from cultured CD4+ T cells. TCRdb re-called the PCR reads through MiXCR, storing one row per CDR3 protein. The data show about 19,000 distinct CDR3 sequences, less than 65% seen once. Treatment meaning: roughly 11-day PBMC culture with coronavirus spike peptide pools or control peptides (ViraFEST assay). After expanding antigen-specific T cells with peptide pools, ViraFEST sequenced their TCRs. PCR-confirmed positives ranged from March to December 2020, preceding US Alpha, Beta and Delta variants. A half-volume replacement of the medium with fresh IL-2 medium was performed on days 3 and 7. Sequencing was done on a sample of CD4+ T cells from blood, cultured in vitro. This TCR was sampled from a human donor who had recovered from COVID-19.

CDR3 DNA sequence: TGTGCCAGCGGCCCCGGGGGGACAGATACGCAGTATTTT. It translates to CASGPGGTDTQYF. The V call is TRBV12-3 or TRBV12-4, the J call TRBJ2-3; 7 nucleotides agree with TRBD2. This CDR3 has 13 amino acids. J lost 3 bases, V lost 8 bases, and 5 bases had no gene match.